Listed here is a single T cell receptor (beta chain). This sample was included in a study of shared clonotypes between healthy human individuals. Produced via immunoSEQ multiplex PCR; TCRdb's table is partial and in-frame only. The table lists some 2 million clones, roughly 94% of them singletons. With V trimmed by 4 bases and J by 1 base, 6 bases remained unmatched. This CDR3 contains 16 residues. Germline V gene sequence: CDR1 SGHRS, CDR2 YFSETQ. The TCR originated in a man aged 18 to 30 in good health. The sequencing input was naive CD4+ T cells sorted from blood. Subset defined: CD45RA+ positively selected. V usage is TRBV5-1 and J usage is TRBJ2-2; TRBD1 matches 8 bases. The CDR3 here is CASSPLGQGNTGELFF. The CDR3, as DNA: TGCGCCAGCAGCCCACTAGGACAGGGGAACACCGGGGAGCTGTTTTTT.